A selection of T cell receptor beta chains follows, all from one sample in a study of T cells in Graves' hyperthyroidism and ophthalmopathy. From the multiplex PCR reads, TCRdb called clonotypes with MiXCR, one entry per CDR3 protein. The profile shows some 420,000 distinct CDR3 sequences, around 15% of them singletons. Sequencing was done on a sample of blood. The receptors originated from a woman under 30 with Graves' hyperthyroidism. The CDR3 runs from the conserved cysteine through the conserved F or W. D genes are given only for firm matches. Rows give clone size only sometimes, using once, few, many, or a class for an expanded clone.

TGCAGCGTCATAACCGGGACTAGCGGGAGAGGGTACAATGAGCAGTTCTTC	CSVITGTSGRGYNEQFF	TRBV29-1	many	TRBD2	TRBJ2-1
TGCAGTGCTAGGCCGGAAATTGCTGAAGCTTTCTTT	CSARPEIAEAFF	TRBV20-1	NA	NA	TRBJ1-1
TGTGCCAGCAGTGGGACAGGGAGGAAGGAGATAGATACGCAGTATTTT	CASSGTGRKEIDTQYF	TRBV28	NA	TRBD1	TRBJ2-3
TGTGCCAGCAGCTTAAGGGGGGGGAACATAAAAGAGACCCAGTACTTC	CASSLRGGNIKETQYF	TRBV13	NA	NA	TRBJ2-5
TGTGCCTGGAATCGTTTGAAGCATGAGCAGTTCTTC	CAWNRLKHEQFF	TRBV30	once	NA	TRBJ2-1
TGTGCCAGCAGCTTGTTCGGGACAGATACGCAGTATTTT	CASSLFGTDTQYF	TRBV5-4	few	NA	TRBJ2-3
TGTGCCAGCAGCTTAGGGGGACTAGGGGTAGACTATGGCTACACCTTC	CASSLGGLGVDYGYTF	TRBV7-2	NA	NA	TRBJ1-2
TGCAGTGCTCAGGATCGTAGCTCTGGGGCCAACGTCCTGACTTTC	CSAQDRSSGANVLTF	TRBV20-1	few	NA	TRBJ2-6
TGTGCCAGCAGTCCGTGGACAGGGGGCTTAGGTGCCAACGTCCTGACTTTC	CASSPWTGGLGANVLTF	TRBV27	NA	TRBD1	TRBJ2-6
TGTGCCAGCAGGAAGGGGTTAGAGACCCAGTACTTC	CASRKGLETQYF	TRBV6-1	many	NA	TRBJ2-5
TGTGCCTGTCCTGCGGCAGGGCAGCAAGGCTATGGCTACACCTTC	CACPAAGQQGYGYTF	TRBV30	many	NA	TRBJ1-2
TGTGCCAGCAGCAGACTAGCGGGAGGGATCCACGAGCAGTACTTC	CASSRLAGGIHEQYF	TRBV12-3/TRBV12-4	NA	TRBD2	TRBJ2-7
TGCAGTGCTTGGTTTTTTGGGAATGAAAAACTGTTTTTT	CSAWFFGNEKLFF	TRBV20-1	many	NA	TRBJ1-4
TGTGCCATCAAGAAGGGCAGGGGAGAGGTTACGCAGTATTTT	CAIKKGRGEVTQYF	TRBV10-3	many	NA	TRBJ2-3
TGCAGTGCTAAGCTAGCGGGAGGAGCAGATACGCAGTATTTT	CSAKLAGGADTQYF	TRBV20-1	many	TRBD2	TRBJ2-3
TGTGCCAGCGGTAATATGGACGGGCGTTCCTACGAGCAGTACTTC	CASGNMDGRSYEQYF	TRBV28	many	NA	TRBJ2-7
TGTGCCAGCAGCCAAGATCTCGGGCGGGACTACAATGAGCAGTTCTTC	CASSQDLGRDYNEQFF	TRBV14	few	NA	TRBJ2-1
TGTGCCAGCAGCTTAGATCAGGGCCTTGGCTACACCTTC	CASSLDQGLGYTF	TRBV7-9	few	NA	TRBJ1-2
TGTGCCAGCAGTGAACTAGCGGGAGTAGTAGATACGCAGTATTTT	CASSELAGVVDTQYF	TRBV6-1	many	TRBD2	TRBJ2-3
TGCGCCAGCAGCCAAGGGACAGGGTTCAGATGGGAGCAGTACTTC	CASSQGTGFRWEQYF	TRBV4-1	NA	TRBD1	TRBJ2-7
TGTGCCAGCAGCTTTGGACAGGGGGAGTTCTACGAGCAGTACTTC	CASSFGQGEFYEQYF	TRBV5-5	NA	TRBD1	TRBJ2-7
TGTGCCAGCAGCCCGTGGAGGGACAGGGGCAAAGCAGCCACCGGGGAGCTGTTTTTT	CASSPWRDRGKAATGELFF	TRBV6-2/TRBV6-3	NA	TRBD1	TRBJ2-2
TGTGCCAGCACCACACAGGCGGAGAATACGCAGTATTTT	CASTTQAENTQYF	TRBV12-3/TRBV12-4	many	NA	TRBJ2-3
TGTGCCAGCAGTTGGGGGGGTACTGGAAACACCATATATTTT	CASSWGGTGNTIYF	TRBV28	many	NA	TRBJ1-3
TGTGCCATCAGCCCGACTAGCGGCTCCTACAATGAGCAGTTCTTC	CAISPTSGSYNEQFF	TRBV10-3	many	TRBD2	TRBJ2-1
TGTGCCAGCAGTTTCTTTGAAGCGGGACCCTACAATGAGCAGTTCTTC	CASSFFEAGPYNEQFF	TRBV27	NA	TRBD2	TRBJ2-1
TGTGCCAGCAGTTTCCCGGCGGGAGGATACGAGCAGTACTTC	CASSFPAGGYEQYF	TRBV27	many	TRBD2	TRBJ2-7
TGTGCCAGCAGGTGGGGGTCAGATACAGATACGCAGTATTTT	CASRWGSDTDTQYF	TRBV2	many	NA	TRBJ2-3
TGTGCCAGTAGCGGGAGGGAATACAATGAGCAGTTCTTC	CASSGREYNEQFF	TRBV6-2/TRBV6-3	many	TRBD2	TRBJ2-1
TGTGCCAGCAGCCCAAGACTAGCGGAAGAGACCCAGTACTTC	CASSPRLAEETQYF	TRBV12-3/TRBV12-4	NA	TRBD2	TRBJ2-5
TGTGCCAGTAGTACTGGGGCAGGAGTCGGGAATGAGCAGTTCTTC	CASSTGAGVGNEQFF	TRBV19	few	NA	TRBJ2-1
TGTGCCAGCAGTAGGACAGGAGCCAGCAATCAGCCCCAGCATTTT	CASSRTGASNQPQHF	TRBV6-2/TRBV6-3	many	TRBD1	TRBJ1-5
TGTGCCAGCAGTTTCCGTCAGGTCTACGAGCAGTACTTC	CASSFRQVYEQYF	TRBV28	many	NA	TRBJ2-7
TGTGCCAGCAGCCAGGTTAGGGCCCCTGGTATAACTGAAGCTTTCTTT	CASSQVRAPGITEAFF	TRBV3-1	many	NA	TRBJ1-1
TGCAGCGTTGACGGACAGGGGGCGCACAACTATGGCTACACCTTC	CSVDGQGAHNYGYTF	TRBV29-1	NA	TRBD1	TRBJ1-2
TGTGCCTGGTCCCCGGGAGTCGGGGACAATGAGCAGTTCTTC	CAWSPGVGDNEQFF	TRBV30	many	NA	TRBJ2-1
TGTGCCATCAGTGGGGGGACAGGATTTTACGAGCAGTACTTC	CAISGGTGFYEQYF	TRBV10-3	many	TRBD1	TRBJ2-7
TGTGCCAGCAGCCAAGAGCTCTCAGGGGTATCACCCCTCCACTTT	CASSQELSGVSPLHF	TRBV14	NA	NA	TRBJ1-6
TGTGCCAGCAGTTTACGCCCCGACCCCTTTGGAAACACCATATATTTT	CASSLRPDPFGNTIYF	TRBV28	many	NA	TRBJ1-3